This is a list of T cell receptor beta chains from one sample in a study of shared clonotypes between healthy human individuals. Assay used: immunoSEQ multiplex PCR; TCRdb lists only in-frame clones, some missing. The table lists about 110,000 clones, under 70% of them singletons. Input material: memory CD8+ T cells sorted from blood. These TCRs come from a woman in her thirties in good health. Each CDR3 is given with its conserved first and last residue. D genes are given only for firm matches. Part of the rows lack a size; the others show once, few, many or a class for expanded clones.

d_gene: NA; abundance: NA; j_gene: TRBJ2-1; v_gene: TRBV27; CDR3aa: CASSLSSYNEQFF; CDR3nt: TGTGCCAGCAGTTTGAGCTCCTACAATGAGCAGTTCTTC
d_gene: TRBD1; abundance: NA; j_gene: TRBJ1-5; v_gene: TRBV5-4; CDR3aa: CASSASTGVGDQPQHF; CDR3nt: TGTGCCAGCAGCGCCTCGACAGGGGTCGGGGATCAGCCCCAGCATTTT
d_gene: NA; abundance: NA; j_gene: TRBJ2-1; v_gene: TRBV25-1; CDR3aa: CASSRGDNEQFF; CDR3nt: TGTGCCAGCAGTCGGGGAGACAATGAGCAGTTCTTC
d_gene: TRBD2; abundance: NA; j_gene: TRBJ2-2; v_gene: TRBV19; CDR3aa: CASSIGSASGLSGELFF; CDR3nt: TGTGCCAGTAGTATAGGATCGGCTAGCGGGCTCTCCGGGGAGCTGTTTTTT
d_gene: NA; abundance: few; j_gene: TRBJ1-2; v_gene: TRBV5-5; CDR3aa: CASSPREGPYGYTF; CDR3nt: TGTGCCAGCAGCCCCCGAGAGGGTCCGTATGGCTACACCTTC
d_gene: NA; abundance: NA; j_gene: TRBJ1-6; v_gene: TRBV4-1; CDR3aa: CASSQGGVLRSPLHF; CDR3nt: TGCGCCAGCAGCCAAGGGGGGGTACTGAGGTCACCCCTCCACTTT
d_gene: NA; abundance: NA; j_gene: TRBJ2-7; v_gene: TRBV29-1; CDR3aa: CSVEDGGRASNEQYF; CDR3nt: TGCAGCGTTGAAGATGGGGGTCGGGCCAGCAACGAGCAGTACTTC
d_gene: NA; abundance: NA; j_gene: TRBJ1-2; v_gene: TRBV5-4; CDR3aa: CASSLERGELYGYTF; CDR3nt: TGTGCCAGCAGCTTGGAGAGAGGGGAACTTTATGGCTACACCTTC
d_gene: TRBD1; abundance: NA; j_gene: TRBJ1-1; v_gene: TRBV30; CDR3aa: CAWTQGTNTEAFF; CDR3nt: TGTGCCTGGACACAGGGGACTAACACTGAAGCTTTCTTT
d_gene: NA; abundance: NA; j_gene: TRBJ2-7; v_gene: TRBV2; CDR3aa: CASETYDYEQYF; CDR3nt: TGTGCCAGCGAGACCTACGACTACGAGCAGTACTTC